Below are 26 T cell receptor beta chains sequenced from a single sample in a study of low-dose radiotherapy and immunotherapy resistance in tumors. Specified time point: before trial treatment. Primers used for first-strand cDNA, a TRAV- and TRBV-specific set, covered both alpha and beta chains. Both a constant-region primer and a V-primer adapter served to amplify TCRs across roughly 20 PCR cycles. TCRdb used MiXCR to reprocess the reads, holding one entry per CDR3 protein. The data show around 76,000 distinct CDR3 sequences, with 30% to 40% seen just once and around 10% held by the top ten. The source was PBMCs, collected before treatment. Source of these receptors: a female donor with ovarian cancer.

This chain links TRBV27 with TRBJ2-7; D unresolved. The germline CDR1 and CDR2 sequences are MNHEY and SMNVEV (reference sequence). V was shortened by 8 bases and J by 0 bases, with 17 bases between the two germline ends. The CDR3 runs to 15 residues. The CDR3 DNA sequence: TGTGCCAGCGGTGCTGGCGGACGGAGCTCCTACGAGCAGTACTTC. It is translated as CASGAGGRSSYEQYF.

This clonotype was counted ten times or more. The chain is built from TRBV28 and TRBJ2-7, with 7 bases lining up with TRBD1. Germline V gene sequence: CDR1 MDHEN, CDR2 SYDVKM. Trimming at V came to 6 bases and at J to 4 bases, leaving 6 bases not matched to a gene. The CDR3 totals 13 residues. The CDR3 region is CASRQPGGYEQYF. The CDR3 bases are TGTGCCAGCAGGCAGCCAGGGGGATACGAGCAGTACTTC.

In this sample, this clonotype turned up many times. The chain carries TRBV21-1 and TRBJ2-5; the table's D call, TRBD1, has no DNA check behind it. TRBV21-1 is a pseudogene locus. This CDR3 has 13 residues. CDR3 DNA sequence: TGTGCCAGCAGCAACCGGGGGCGGGAGACCCAGTACTTC. Its translation: CASSNRGRETQYF.

This clonotype was seen ten or more times. The genes are TRBV7-9 and TRBJ2-4, with 10 positions matching TRBD2. J was trimmed by 3 bases and V by 5 bases; bases with no gene match: 13. The CDR3 length is 18 residues. Germline values: CDR1 SEHNR, CDR2 FQNEAQ (reference sequence). Here the CDR3 reads CASSPPFRLAGIKNIQYF. The DNA of the CDR3 is TGTGCCAGCAGCCCCCCTTTCCGACTAGCGGGTATCAAAAACATTCAGTACTTC.

This clonotype was observed a few times. The chain has TRBV20-1 and TRBJ2-7; D not certain. CDR3 size: 13 residues. Trimming left V 3 bases short and J 5 bases short, with 14 bases between. In germline, CDR1 is DFQATT, CDR2 SNEGSKA (reference sequence). CDR3 bases: TGCAGTGCTAGTCAACTTAGGTGGAACGAGCAGTACTTC. Amino acid sequence: CSASQLRWNEQYF.

This clonotype was detected ten times or more. The J gene is TRBJ2-1, the V gene TRBV6-2 or TRBV6-3; a weak D match, TRBD1 (6 bases). The CDR3 has 13 residues. Germline CDR1 reads MNHEY; CDR2 reads SVGEGT. Trimming stripped 5 bases from V and 6 bases from J, with 11 bases between. The CDR3 protein is CASSHYRVNEQFF. The CDR3, as DNA: TGTGCCAGCAGTCACTACAGGGTCAATGAGCAGTTCTTC.

The chain joins TRBV20-1 to TRBJ1-5; D call uncertain. The ends were cut back, 5 bases at V and 7 bases at J, with 18 bases in the middle. Germline assignment: CDR1 DFQATT and CDR2 SNEGSKA (reference sequence). The length of the CDR3 is 14 residues. DNA of the CDR3: TGCAGTGCTTCCCCGTTGGATGCGCGGCAGCCCCAGCATTTT. It is translated as CSASPLDARQPQHF.

This clonotype was counted ten times or more. V is TRBV5-1 and J is TRBJ2-5; 8 bases match TRBD1. Germline CDR1 and CDR2: SGHRS and YFSETQ. The CDR3 contains 17 residues. J was trimmed by 4 bases and V by 5 bases; bases with no gene match: 16. The CDR3 DNA reads TGCGCCAGCAGGGCCGGGCAGGGGGCTAAGCTTGGAGAGACCCAGTACTTC. Residues: CASRAGQGAKLGETQYF.

This clonotype has ten or more counts. The chain joins TRBV7-3 to TRBJ1-2, with D hard to call. The germline V gene encodes CDR1 SGHTA and CDR2 FQGTGA. The CDR3 sequence is 14 residues long. V lost 2 bases to trimming and J lost 2 bases, with 9 bases between them. The CDR3 bases are TGTGCCAGCAGCTTAGTTCCTGGGAACTATGGCTACACCTTC. It translates to CASSLVPGNYGYTF.

This clonotype was observed at least ten times. This sequence joins TRBV19 and TRBJ1-2; D is unclear. The CDR3 has 12 amino acids. V was pared by 5 bases and J by 6 bases, with 10 bases between. CDR1 LNHDA and CDR2 SQIVND come from the germline V gene (reference sequence). The CDR3 protein is CASSVGRNGYTF. The CDR3 DNA reads TGTGCCAGTAGTGTCGGGAGGAATGGCTACACCTTC. The variable domain in full, completed from reference TRBV19 and TRBJ1-2, reads DGGITQSPKYLFRKEGQNVTLSCEQNLNHDAMYWYRQDPGQGLRLIYYSQIVNDFQKGDIAEGYSVSREKKESFPLTVTSAQKNPTAFYLCASSVGRNGYTFGSGTRLTVV.

The chain links TRBV2 to TRBJ2-7, with D tentatively TRBD2 (5 bases). V shed 1 base and J shed 3 bases, with 10 bases lying between them. Germline V gene data show CDR1 as SNHLY and CDR2 as FYNNEI. CDR3 length: 14 residues. CDR3 amino acids: CASSEGAGDYEQYF. The DNA of the CDR3 is TGTGCCAGCAGTGAAGGGGCGGGCGACTACGAGCAGTACTTC.

The chain links TRBV5-1 to TRBJ2-7; 8 bases align to TRBD1. Germline V gene data show CDR1 as SGHRS and CDR2 as YFSETQ. This CDR3 is 14 amino acids long. V was clipped by 4 bases and J by 1 base; unmatched bases: 4. CDR3 nucleotides: TGCGCCAGCAGCCTTTGGACAGGGTCCTACGAGCAGTACTTC. Translating it yields CASSLWTGSYEQYF.

About this clonotype itself: The CDR3 does not end in the conserved phenylalanine or tryptophan, so this is likely a read error. The chain links TRBV11-2 to TRBJ1-2, with D unclear. V was shortened by 5 bases and J by 3 bases, with 7 bases between the two germline ends. This CDR3 comprises 12 residues. Per germline, CDR1 SGHAT and CDR2 FQNNGV. CDR3 DNA: TGTGCCAGCAGCCAGTCAGACTATGGCTACACCTTA. Amino acid sequence: CASSQSDYGYTL.

The chain uses TRBV5-1 and TRBJ2-3, with 8 bases matching TRBD2. Germline assignment: CDR1 SGHRS and CDR2 YFSETQ. V shed 4 bases, J shed 5 bases, and the junction held 3 bases outside the gene matches. This CDR3 contains 13 residues. The CDR3 nucleotides read TGCGCCAGCAGCGGACTAGCCGGAGATACGCAGTATTTT. Translated: CASSGLAGDTQYF.

This clonotype was seen a few times. The V gene is TRBV20-1, the J gene TRBJ2-7, with TRBD2 matching over 10 bases. The CDR3 totals 14 residues. The V and J ends lost 3 bases and 2 bases, in that order; junction bases with no gene match: 4. Per germline, CDR1 DFQATT and CDR2 SNEGSKA (reference sequence). This CDR3 reads CSASGSGRAYEQYF. DNA for the CDR3: TGCAGTGCTAGCGGAAGCGGGAGGGCCTACGAGCAGTACTTC.

The V call is TRBV5-1, the J call TRBJ2-1; no firm D call. Germline CDR1 and CDR2: SGHRS and YFSETQ. Trimming left V 4 bases short and J 7 bases short, with 24 bases between. The CDR3 contains 17 residues. The CDR3, as DNA: TGCGCCAGCAGCGTGAAACCGGGCCCCGGTGGGGTAAATGAGCAGTTCTTC. This encodes CASSVKPGPGGVNEQFF.

The chain employs TRBV6-6 and TRBJ1-1, with TRBD1 identical over 8 bases. V lost 0 bases and J lost 2; bases outside the gene matches: 5. Germline CDR1 and CDR2: MNHNY and SVGAGI (reference sequence). The CDR3 spans 16 residues. The chain's CDR3 is CASSYSTGAINTEAFF. The DNA of the CDR3 is TGTGCCAGCAGTTACTCGACAGGGGCAATAAACACTGAAGCTTTCTTT.

This clonotype was seen a handful of times. The rearrangement links TRBV10-3 to TRBJ1-1; the D is unclear. The CDR3 contains 14 residues. Germline loops: CDR1 ENHRY, CDR2 SYGVKD. Trimming left V 5 bases short and J 0 bases short, with 10 bases between. CDR3 DNA: TGTGCCATCAGTTCGGACGGCATGAACACTGAAGCTTTCTTT. Residues: CAISSDGMNTEAFF.

This clonotype showed up many times. The chain carries TRBV18 and TRBJ1-1; a weak D match, TRBD1 (6 bases). Looked up from germline, CDR1 is KGHSH and CDR2 is LQKENI. V was trimmed by 6 bases and J by 5 bases, leaving 16 bases between them. The length of the CDR3 is 14 residues. CDR3 sequence (DNA): TGTGCCAGCTCTAGGGACACCTCTGGTACTGAAGCTTTCTTT. Translating it yields CASSRDTSGTEAFF.

At least ten counts were recorded for this clonotype. This chain joins TRBV20-1 and TRBJ1-2; tentatively, D is TRBD1 (5 bases). The germline V gene has CDR1 DFQATT and CDR2 SNEGSKA (reference sequence). Trimming removed 2 bases at V and 4 bases at J, with 14 bases between. The CDR3 spans 14 residues. CDR3 residues: CSARPPTGTYGYTF. In DNA form, the CDR3 reads TGCAGTGCTAGACCCCCCACAGGAACCTATGGCTACACCTTC.

A single count supports this clonotype. The CDR3 spells CASSSDRGRENTEAFF. In DNA, the CDR3 is TGTGCCAGCAGCTCAGACAGGGGGAGAGAGAACACTGAAGCTTTCTTT. This chain joins TRBV13 and TRBJ1-1, with 9 bases that match TRBD1. Germline values: CDR1 PRHDT, CDR2 FYEKMQ (reference sequence). The J segment lost 1 base and the V segment lost 4 bases, leaving 7 bases of the junction unmatched. The CDR3 runs to 16 residues.

The genes are TRBV16 and TRBJ1-2; TRBD1 is a possible D gene (5 bases). Trimming removed 0 bases from V and 9 bases from J, with 11 bases in between. There are 13 residues in the CDR3. Germline-derived CDR1 and CDR2 are KGHSY and FQNENV. The CDR3 nucleotides are TGTGCCAGCAGCCAATCAAACAGGTTGAGCTACACCTTC. Translated: CASSQSNRLSYTF.

In this sample, this clonotype turned up many times. The chain joins TRBV20-1 to TRBJ2-7; TRBD2 agrees at 10 bases. V lost 4 bases to trimming and J lost 4 bases; unmatched junction nucleotides: 4. The germline CDR1 and CDR2 sequences are DFQATT and SNEGSKA (reference sequence). CDR3 size: 13 residues. The CDR3 here is CSANGLADYEQYF. CDR3 DNA: TGCAGTGCTAATGGACTAGCGGATTACGAGCAGTACTTC.

The chain has TRBV26 and TRBJ2-2; the DNA was not used to check the table's D call, TRBD1. TRBV26 is listed as a pseudogene. This CDR3 spans 15 amino acids. The DNA for the CDR3 is TGTGCCACCTCGGGACAGGGGTCGAACACCGGGGAGCTGTTTTTT. It is translated as CATSGQGSNTGELFF.

The table lists this clonotype with a count of one. Its ends do not fully match the called genes, so a read error is possible. CDR3 DNA: TGTGCCAGCAGCTTACAGAGCTCCTACAATGAGCAGTTCTTC. Its translation is CASSLQSSYNEQFF. The chain carries TRBV5-1 and TRBJ2-1; D is uncertain. CDR3 length equals 14 residues. Germline-derived CDR1 and CDR2 are SGHRS and YFSETQ.

Many counts were recorded for this clonotype. The chain couples TRBV5-1 to TRBJ2-5; possible D gene TRBD2, 5 bases. Germline CDR1 is SGHRS and CDR2 is YFSETQ. The CDR3 is made up of 14 amino acids. V dropped 6 bases and J dropped 3 bases, with 15 bases sitting between them. CDR3 sequence (DNA): TGCGCCAGCAAAAGGTCGGGGTGGGAAGAGACCCAGTACTTC. Amino acid sequence: CASKRSGWEETQYF.